This TCR beta chain was profiled in a study of blood T cells in healthy people across ages. Healthy Caucasian individuals from Russia aged about 6 to 100 were enrolled as donors. Next came a second PCR, run for about 7 to 11 cycles, which used a sample-barcoded 5' primer along with a J-beta primer mix. TCRdb independently ran MiXCR on the 5' RACE reads; one entry per CDR3 protein. In the table there are 700,000 to 900,000 distinct CDR3 sequences, roughly 25% of which are singletons. The CDR3 extends over 13 amino acids. The V gene lost 5 bases and the J gene lost 0 bases, with 9 bases spanning the gap. Germline CDR1 and CDR2: DFQATT and SNEGSKA (reference sequence). This clonotype has a handful of counts. The data also belong to a second study, concerning T cells of mothers and their children. That source notes: Over 9.5 million reads per mother and 2.5 million to 3 million per child were obtained.

The receptor was derived from a boy between 10 and 17 years old in good health. Sequencing was done on a sample of blood. The chain couples TRBV20-1 to TRBJ2-3, with no clear D. The CDR3, as DNA: TGCAGTGCTGTTCCCGCGAGCACAGATACGCAGTATTTT. Translation gives CSAVPASTDTQYF.